This TCR beta chain was identified during a study of blood T cell repertoires in COVID-19. As for the study in general: Acute and convalescent COVID-19 specimens originated in the United States, Italy and Spain. The analysed material was cDNA or gDNA that came from T cells, B-cell-depleted T cells, or PBMCs.

The authors' processing: From reference gene primer amplification, estimates of nucleated cell counts were derived. Using immunoSEQ multiplex PCR, the repertoire was profiled, and TCRdb retains in-frame clones only, with some absent. V and J calls and clone size are copied from that table; D and trimming were computed from the DNA. The profile shows more than 350,000 clones, 70% to 90% of them singletons. Trimming stripped 2 bases from V and 0 bases from J, with 10 bases between. Germline V gene lookup returns CDR1 MDHEN and CDR2 SYDVKM. This CDR3 is 15 amino acids long. The chain joins TRBV28 to TRBJ1-2; D uncertain. The sample taken for sequencing was peripheral blood. This clonotype originated in a woman aged 25-40 years with COVID-19, enrolled during active disease. The CDR3 reads CASSLISGANYGYTF. The CDR3 region has the DNA TGTGCCAGCAGTTTAATCTCGGGTGCTAACTATGGCTACACCTTC.